This T cell receptor (beta chain) was captured in a study of blood T cell repertoires in COVID-19. Germline CDR1 ENHRY, CDR2 SYGVKD. CDR3 size: 14 residues. Germline trimming cut 4 bases from V and 2 bases from J; bases unmatched to any gene: 2. The table came from immunoSEQ multiplex PCR; TCRdb's copy has only in-frame clones and leaves some out. This table has tens of thousands of clones, less than 95% appearing once. Sequencing was performed on peripheral blood. The clonotype originates from a man in his 70s with active COVID-19. The rearrangement uses TRBV10-3 and TRBJ2-5, with 9 bases lining up with TRBD1. The DNA for the CDR3 is TGTGCCATCAGTGCCGGGACAGGGCAAGAGACCCAGTACTTC. Translation gives CAISAGTGQETQYF.